This T cell receptor (beta chain) is drawn from a study of blood T cell repertoires in COVID-19. Overall study: The origin of the acute and convalescent COVID-19 samples was the United States, Italy and Spain. The analysed material was cDNA or gDNA that came from T cells, B-cell-depleted T cells, or PBMCs.

In the original processing: Estimated nucleated cell counts came from reference gene primer amplification. The table came from immunoSEQ multiplex PCR; TCRdb's copy has only in-frame clones and leaves some out. V and J calls and clone size follow that table, whereas D and trimming were derived from the DNA. The repertoire holds about 280,000 clones, with roughly 80% as singletons. V was clipped by 6 bases and J by 11 bases; unmatched bases: 7. This CDR3 comprises 12 residues. V and J are TRBV12-3 or TRBV12-4 and TRBJ1-3; TRBD1 aligns across 7 bases. The sequenced sample consisted of PBMCs or T cells enriched from blood (not recorded which). This receptor was obtained from a man aged 40-49 years who had been exposed to COVID-19. CDR3 residues: CASSLIQGAIYF. DNA of the CDR3: TGTGCCAGCAGCTTGATTCAGGGGGCCATATATTTT.